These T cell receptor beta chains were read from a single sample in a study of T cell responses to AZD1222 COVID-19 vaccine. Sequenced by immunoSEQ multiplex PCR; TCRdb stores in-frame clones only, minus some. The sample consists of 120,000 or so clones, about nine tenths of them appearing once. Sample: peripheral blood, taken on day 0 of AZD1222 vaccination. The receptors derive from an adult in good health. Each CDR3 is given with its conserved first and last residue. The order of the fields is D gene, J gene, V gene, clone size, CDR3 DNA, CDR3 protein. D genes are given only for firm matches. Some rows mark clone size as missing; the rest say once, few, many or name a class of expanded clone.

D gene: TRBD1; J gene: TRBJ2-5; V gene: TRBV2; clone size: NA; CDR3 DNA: TGTGCCAGCAGGCCAGGGGGTGAAGAGACCCAGTACTTC; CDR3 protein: CASRPGGEETQYF
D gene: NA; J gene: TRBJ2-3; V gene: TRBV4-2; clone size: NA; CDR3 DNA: TGTGCCAGCAGCCACCGGACAGAAAGCACAGATACGCAGTATTTT; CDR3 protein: CASSHRTESTDTQYF
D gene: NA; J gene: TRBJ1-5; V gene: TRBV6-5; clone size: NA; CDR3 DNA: TGTGCCAGCAGGGCCCCAGGGGCAAATCAGCCCCAGCATTTT; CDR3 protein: CASRAPGANQPQHF
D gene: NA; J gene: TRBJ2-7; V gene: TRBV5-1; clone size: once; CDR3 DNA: TGCGCCAGCAGCTTGGTTTCCAGGCTCTACGAGCAGTACTTC; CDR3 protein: CASSLVSRLYEQYF
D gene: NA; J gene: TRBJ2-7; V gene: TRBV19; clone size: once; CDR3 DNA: TGTGCCAGTAGTCCCAGGCTTACGGCGTGGGAGCAGTACTTC; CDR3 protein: CASSPRLTAWEQYF
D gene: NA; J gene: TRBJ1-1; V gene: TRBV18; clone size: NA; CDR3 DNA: TGTGCCAGCTCAGGAATCAGGAACACTGAAGCTTTCTTT; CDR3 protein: CASSGIRNTEAFF
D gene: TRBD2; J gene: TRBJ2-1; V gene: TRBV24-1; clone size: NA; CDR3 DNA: TGTGCCACCCGCGGGTCAGCGGGAGAGTTCTTC; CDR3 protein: CATRGSAGEFF
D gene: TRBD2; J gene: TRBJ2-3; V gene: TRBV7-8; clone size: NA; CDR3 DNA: TGTGCCAGCAGCATTAGCGCCCTAGCGGACACAGATACGCAGTATTTT; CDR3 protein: CASSISALADTDTQYF
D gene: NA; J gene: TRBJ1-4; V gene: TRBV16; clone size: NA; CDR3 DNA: TGTGCCAGCAGTCGCGAGCCCAGGGATGAAAAACTGTTTTTT; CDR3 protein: CASSREPRDEKLFF
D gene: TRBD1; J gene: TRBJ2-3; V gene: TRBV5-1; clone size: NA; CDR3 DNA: TGCGCCAGCAGCTTCCGGGACAGGGTTACAGATACGCAGTATTTT; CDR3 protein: CASSFRDRVTDTQYF
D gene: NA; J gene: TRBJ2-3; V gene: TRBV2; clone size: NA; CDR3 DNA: TGTGCCAGCAGGGGAGCAGCTACAGATACGCAGTATTTT; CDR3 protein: CASRGAATDTQYF
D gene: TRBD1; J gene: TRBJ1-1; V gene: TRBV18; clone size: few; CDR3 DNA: TGTGCCAGCTCATCGTACCCGGGACAGACTAACACTGAAGCTTTCTTT; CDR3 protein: CASSSYPGQTNTEAFF
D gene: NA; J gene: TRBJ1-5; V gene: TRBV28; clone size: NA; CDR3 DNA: TGTGCCAGCAGTTTAGTAGGGGATCAAAGTCAGCCCCAGCATTTT; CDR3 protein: CASSLVGDQSQPQHF
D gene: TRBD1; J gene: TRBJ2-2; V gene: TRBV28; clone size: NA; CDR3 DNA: TGTGCCAGCAGCAGGGACAGGCCCAGCACCGGGGAGCTGTTTTTT; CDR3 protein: CASSRDRPSTGELFF